The 28 T cell receptor beta chains below were found in one sample sequenced in a study of blood T cell repertoires in COVID-19. TCRdb keeps only in-frame clones here, not all; method: immunoSEQ multiplex PCR. Of 200,000 to 250,000 clones listed, 70% to 85% were seen once; the top ten hold around 1.5%. Sequenced: peripheral blood. The receptor source for this set is a woman aged 40 to 50 who had recovered from COVID-19.

This clone has a single count. Here the CDR3 DNA reads TGCGCCAGCAGCCAAGGGGCTAGCGAAAGCTCCTACGAGCAGTACTTC. Protein: CASSQGASESSYEQYF. This sequence joins TRBV4-3 and TRBJ2-7, with D possibly TRBD2 on 6 matching bases. V was shortened by 1 base and J by 0 bases, with 13 bases between the two germline ends. The CDR3 contains 16 residues. Germline V gene data show CDR1 as LGHNA and CDR2 as YSLEER.

The J gene is TRBJ2-1, the V gene TRBV3-1 (or the pseudogene TRBV3-2); 7 positions agree with TRBD2. Trimming cost V 3 bases and J 7 bases; bases outside gene matches: 21. CDR3 length equals 19 residues. Germline lookup yields CDR1 LGHDT and CDR2 YNNKEL (reference sequence). As DNA, the CDR3 is TGTGCCAGCAGCCACCATGGTTTAGGGCAAGCGGGGATGAGGAATGAGCAGTTCTTC. Translated: CASSHHGLGQAGMRNEQFF.

This chain links TRBV7-2 with TRBJ2-3, with D possibly TRBD2 on 7 matching bases. CDR1 and CDR2 (germline): SGHTA, FQGNSA. V shed 1 base and J shed 3 bases, with 17 bases lying between them. There are 17 residues in the CDR3. CDR3 in amino acids: CASSLVGGATRTDTQYF. CDR3 nucleotide sequence: TGTGCCAGCAGCTTAGTTGGGGGGGCCACTAGGACAGATACGCAGTATTTT.

On this clone itself: This sample also contains other DNA sequences that code for the same CDR3. The gene calls are TRBV7-2 and TRBJ2-5; D may be TRBD2 (5 bases). Germline CDR1 and CDR2: SGHTA and FQGNSA. This CDR3 is built from 12 residues. Trimming shortened V by 5 bases and J by 5 bases, and 9 bases separated the two germline ends. The CDR3 loop is CASSPTGETQYF. The CDR3 nucleotides are TGTGCCAGCAGCCCCACGGGGGAGACCCAGTACTTC. Using reference TRBV7-2 and TRBJ2-5 for the parts outside the CDR3, the full variable domain is GAGVSQSPSNKVTEKGKDVELRCDPISGHTALYWYRQSLGQGLEFLIYFQGNSAPDKSGLPSDRFSAERTGGSVSTLTIQRTQQEDSAVYLCASSPTGETQYFGPGTRLLVL.

The CDR3 here is CASSFDRGPRSGYTF. CDR3 DNA sequence: TGTGCCAGCAGTTTCGACAGGGGGCCAAGGAGTGGCTACACCTTC. This chain uses TRBV27 with TRBJ1-2; TRBD1 matches at 10 bases. The CDR3 runs to 15 residues. Germline V gene lookup returns CDR1 MNHEY and CDR2 SMNVEV (reference sequence). The trim removed 3 bases at V and 7 bases at J, leaving 8 bases unmatched.

This chain joins TRBV28 and TRBJ1-1; 9 nucleotides agree with TRBD1. CDR1 is MDHEN, CDR2 SYDVKM, per germline. J gave up 4 bases and V 6 bases, and 12 bases lay outside the gene matches. CDR3 length: 16 amino acids. The CDR3 sequence: CASRPGRAGQGTEAFF. The CDR3, as DNA: TGTGCCAGCAGGCCCGGTAGGGCGGGACAGGGCACTGAAGCTTTCTTT.

This rearrangement joins TRBV12-3 or TRBV12-4 to TRBJ2-7, with a tentative D call TRBD2 (6 bases). Trimming removed 7 bases at V and 1 base at J, with 11 bases between. The CDR3 length is 13 residues. The CDR3 loop is CASTEGLSYEQYF. The CDR3 DNA reads TGTGCCAGCACCGAGGGACTTTCCTACGAGCAGTACTTC.

The gene calls are TRBV6-5 and TRBJ2-1; D may be TRBD2 (5 bases). Germline CDR1 MNHEY, CDR2 SVGAGI. The germline V and J ends were trimmed by 4 bases and 0 bases, with 10 bases remaining between them. This CDR3 has 15 residues. The CDR3 is CASSLALPSYNEQFF. The CDR3 coding sequence is TGTGCCAGCAGTTTAGCGCTACCCTCCTACAATGAGCAGTTCTTC.

The gene calls are TRBV2 and TRBJ2-5, with D tentatively TRBD2 (5 bases). Trimming stripped 4 bases from V and 0 bases from J, with 9 bases between. Germline CDR1 reads SNHLY; CDR2 reads FYNNEI. The CDR3 sequence is 14 residues long. This chain's CDR3 is CASSADYNQETQYF. The CDR3 nucleotides are TGTGCCAGCAGTGCCGACTACAACCAAGAGACCCAGTACTTC.

The V and J genes are TRBV7-9 and TRBJ1-6, with 7 bases fitting TRBD1. This CDR3 has 14 residues. Germline CDR1 and CDR2: SEHNR and FQNEAQ (reference sequence). Losses at the gene ends were 5 bases for V and 6 bases for J; bases not matched to a gene: 4. The CDR3 DNA reads as TGTGCCAGCAGCAATCAGGGGGGTAATTCACCCCTCCACTTT. This encodes CASSNQGGNSPLHF.

The J gene is TRBJ2-7, the V gene TRBV19, with a tentative D call TRBD2 (5 bases). CDR3 length equals 15 residues. V lost 3 bases to trimming and J lost 4 bases, with 16 bases between them. The germline V gene encodes CDR1 LNHDA and CDR2 SQIVND (reference sequence). The CDR3 loop reads CASSMVSGIVYEQYF. In DNA, the CDR3 is TGTGCCAGTAGTATGGTGAGCGGTATTGTATACGAGCAGTACTTC.

The rearrangement uses TRBV7-9 and TRBJ1-2, with TRBD1 matching over 9 bases. Germline loops: CDR1 SEHNR, CDR2 FQNEAQ (reference sequence). V was pared by 3 bases and J by 6 bases, with 8 bases of the junction left unmatched. CDR3 length: 15 residues. The CDR3 reads CASSFVDRGSDGYTF. The CDR3 bases are TGTGCCAGCAGCTTCGTGGACAGGGGATCTGATGGCTACACCTTC.

The chain links TRBV10-3 to TRBJ2-1; TRBD1 might be the D (5 bases). Germline values: CDR1 ENHRY, CDR2 SYGVKD. Trimming removed 6 bases from V and 5 bases from J, with 14 bases in between. The length of the CDR3 is 14 residues. DNA of the CDR3: TGTGCCATCAGGGTGGCAGGGTCCAACAATGAGCAGTTCTTC. Residues: CAIRVAGSNNEQFF.

The chain joins TRBV5-1 to TRBJ2-5, with D uncertain. The ends were cut back, 4 bases at V and 1 base at J, with 11 bases in the middle. The CDR3 extends over 14 amino acids. Per germline, CDR1 SGHRS and CDR2 YFSETQ. The CDR3 DNA sequence: TGCGCCAGCAGCCCACTCAGGCCCCAAGAGACCCAGTACTTC. This encodes CASSPLRPQETQYF.

This clone was seen once. V gene TRBV28 combines with J gene TRBJ2-3; no definite D call. CDR1 is MDHEN, CDR2 SYDVKM, per germline. There are 14 residues in the CDR3. V was shortened by 4 bases and J by 6 bases, with 14 bases between the two germline ends. The CDR3 sequence is CASSSPSIDDTQYF. CDR3 nucleotide sequence: TGTGCCAGCAGTTCCCCTTCTATAGATGATACGCAGTATTTT.

The V call is TRBV4-3, the J call TRBJ2-1; TRBD2 matches at 8 bases. The CDR3 is 19 residues long. J gave up 7 bases and V 0 bases, and 17 bases lay outside the gene matches. In germline, CDR1 is LGHNA, CDR2 YSLEER. CDR3: CASSQDHLVSGVTRNEQFF. The CDR3 DNA sequence: TGCGCCAGCAGCCAAGATCATTTGGTTAGCGGGGTTACCAGGAATGAGCAGTTCTTC.

The CDR3: CASSPRTVYNSPLHF. The CDR3 DNA reads as TGTGCCAGCAGTCCCCGGACAGTTTATAATTCACCCCTCCACTTT. The genes are TRBV27 and TRBJ1-6; D is possibly TRBD1 (6 bases). Germline assignment: CDR1 MNHEY and CDR2 SMNVEV (reference sequence). V lost 5 bases and J lost 4, with 12 bases in between. The CDR3 is 15 amino acids.

V usage is TRBV5-6 and J usage is TRBJ1-3, with D perhaps matching TRBD1 (6 bases). The germline CDR1 and CDR2 sequences are SGHDT and YYEEEE. V shed 5 bases and J shed 4 bases, with 10 bases lying between them. CDR3 length: 13 amino acids. The CDR3 sequence: CASRRTVGNTIYF. CDR3 sequence (DNA): TGTGCCAGCAGACGGACAGTCGGAAACACCATATATTTT.

CDR3 protein: CATAGTGSLYRRSTDTQYF. CDR3 in DNA: TGTGCCACAGCCGGGACAGGGTCTTTATATCGTCGGAGCACAGATACGCAGTATTTT. The chain carries TRBV19 and TRBJ2-3; 9 positions match TRBD1. This CDR3 comprises 19 residues. Trimming at V came to 10 bases and at J to 0 bases, leaving 20 bases not matched to a gene. CDR1 and CDR2 (germline): LNHDA, SQIVND (reference sequence). The entire variable domain, with the rest obtained from reference TRBV19 and TRBJ2-3, is as follows: DGGITQSPKYLFRKEGQNVTLSCEQNLNHDAMYWYRQDPGQGLRLIYYSQIVNDFQKGDIAEGYSVSREKKESFPLTVTSAQKNPTAFYLCATAGTGSLYRRSTDTQYFGPGTRLTVL.

The V gene is TRBV28, the J gene TRBJ2-1, with 9 bases that match TRBD1. The germline gives CDR1 MDHEN, CDR2 SYDVKM. With 6 bases clipped from V and 6 bases from J, the junction kept 12 bases outside the gene matches. The CDR3 has 16 amino acids. CDR3 DNA sequence: TGTGCCAGCAGCTCATGGACAGGGGAGAGACCCAATGAGCAGTTCTTC. Protein: CASSSWTGERPNEQFF.

In this sample, this clone turned up a few times. The DNA for the CDR3 is TGTGCCAGCAGCGGAGCGGGGGAGGATACGCAGTATTTT. Its translation: CASSGAGEDTQYF. The gene calls are TRBV6-5 and TRBJ2-3, with TRBD2 matching over 8 bases. The CDR3 is 13 residues long. The V gene's germline CDR1 is MNHEY and CDR2 SVGAGI. The junction had 5 bases not matched to a gene; V was cut back by 6 bases and J by 6 bases.

The chain joins TRBV7-6 to TRBJ2-7, with D unresolved. The V gene lost 1 base and the J gene lost 0 bases, with 7 bases spanning the gap. The germline V gene has CDR1 SGHVS and CDR2 FNYEAQ. The CDR3 extends over 14 amino acids. The CDR3 DNA reads TGTGCCAGCAGCTTAGATATTAGCTCCTACGAGCAGTACTTC. It specifies CASSLDISSYEQYF.

The chain carries TRBV24-1 and TRBJ1-2, with 7 bases identical to TRBD1. Unmatched junction bases numbered 8, after V lost 3 bases and J lost 8 bases. This CDR3 region has 14 residues. Germline V gene sequence: CDR1 KGHDR, CDR2 SFDVKD. The CDR3 sequence: CATSDATGYWGYTF. CDR3 DNA sequence: TGTGCCACCAGTGATGCGACAGGGTATTGGGGCTACACCTTC.

This chain uses TRBV6-5 with TRBJ2-4; tentatively, D is TRBD2 (7 bases). CDR1 is MNHEY and CDR2 is SVGAGI in the germline V gene. This CDR3 contains 13 residues. The ends were cut back, 5 bases at V and 9 bases at J, with 14 bases in the middle. DNA for the CDR3: TGTGCCAGCAGTCCGTCGGGGGGCGGCATTCAGTACTTC. This gives the protein CASSPSGGGIQYF.

The chain links TRBV6-5 to TRBJ1-5; TRBD1 matches 7 bases. Germline V gene lookup returns CDR1 MNHEY and CDR2 SVGAGI. V lost 4 bases and J lost 1; bases outside the gene matches: 7. CDR3 size: 16 residues. This chain's CDR3 is CASSSRTGGSNQPQHF. CDR3 nucleotides: TGTGCCAGCAGTTCTAGGACAGGAGGAAGCAATCAGCCCCAGCATTTT.

The chain uses TRBV6-5 and TRBJ2-7, with D tentatively TRBD2 (5 bases). Trimming pared 0 bases from V and 7 bases from J, leaving 10 bases between. This CDR3 is 13 amino acids long. Germline V gene data show CDR1 as MNHEY and CDR2 as SVGAGI. CDR3 bases: TGTGCCAGCAGTTACTCGAGGACTGAGGAGCAGTACTTC. It yields the protein CASSYSRTEEQYF.

The chain joins TRBV10-1 to TRBJ2-7; D not certain. The CDR3 covers 15 residues. Germline V gives CDR1 WNHNN, CDR2 SYGVQD (reference sequence). Trimming pared 0 bases from V and 3 bases from J, leaving 12 bases between. In DNA form, the CDR3 reads TGCGCCAGCAGTGAGTCGGCAGGTCGATACTACGAGCAGTACTTC. The encoded protein is CASSESAGRYYEQYF.

The chain joins TRBV7-9 to TRBJ2-1; no firm D call. This CDR3 region has 13 residues. Trimming took off 1 base at V and 10 bases at J, with 11 bases between the two ends. Germline V lookup: CDR1 SEHNR, CDR2 FQNEAQ (reference sequence). This CDR3 reads CASSLGASREQFF. For the CDR3, the DNA is TGTGCCAGCAGCTTAGGGGCCTCAAGAGAGCAGTTCTTC.